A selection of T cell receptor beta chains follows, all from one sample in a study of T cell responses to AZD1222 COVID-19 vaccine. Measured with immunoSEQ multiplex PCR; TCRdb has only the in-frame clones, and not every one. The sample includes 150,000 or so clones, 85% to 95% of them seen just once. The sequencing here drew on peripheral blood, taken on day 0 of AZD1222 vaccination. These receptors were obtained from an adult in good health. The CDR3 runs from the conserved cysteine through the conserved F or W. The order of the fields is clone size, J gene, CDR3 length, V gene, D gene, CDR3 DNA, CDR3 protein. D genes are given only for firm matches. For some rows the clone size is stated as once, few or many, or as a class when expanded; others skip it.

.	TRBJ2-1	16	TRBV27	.	TGTGCCAGCCAAGGAGCGGATGGGAGCTCCTACAATGAGCAGTTCTTC	CASQGADGSSYNEQFF
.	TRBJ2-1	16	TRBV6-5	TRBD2	TGTGCCAGCAGTTACGGGGCTAGCGGCTCCTACAATGAGCAGTTCTTC	CASSYGASGSYNEQFF
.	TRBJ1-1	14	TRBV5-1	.	TGCGCCAGCAGCTTGGCAGGGCAGAACACTGAAGCTTTCTTT	CASSLAGQNTEAFF
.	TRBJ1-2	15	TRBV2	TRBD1	TGTGCCAGCAGTCCCCCAAACAGGGGAATCTATGGCTACACCTTC	CASSPPNRGIYGYTF
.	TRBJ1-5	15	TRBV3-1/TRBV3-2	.	TGTGCCAGCAGCCAAGATCTGGGGGGCCCACCGCCCCAGCATTTT	CASSQDLGGPPPQHF
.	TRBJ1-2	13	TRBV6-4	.	TGTGCCAGCAGTGGGGGGGGCGGCTATGGCTACACCTTC	CASSGGGGYGYTF
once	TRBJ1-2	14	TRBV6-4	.	TGTGCCAGCAGTGACGGCGGACAGTCCTATGGCTACACCTTC	CASSDGGQSYGYTF
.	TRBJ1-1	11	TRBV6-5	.	TGTGCCAGCAAGGGTGAGGCTGAAGCTTTCTTT	CASKGEAEAFF
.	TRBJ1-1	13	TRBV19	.	TGTGCCAGTACACAGAGAGTGGACACTGAAGCTTTCTTT	CASTQRVDTEAFF
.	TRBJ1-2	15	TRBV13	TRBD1	TGTGCCAGCAGCTCTTGGAGGACAGGGGATTATGGCTACACCTTC	CASSSWRTGDYGYTF
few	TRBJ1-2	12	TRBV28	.	TGTGCCAGCATCGTAGACGGGGGCGGCTACACCTTC	CASIVDGGGYTF
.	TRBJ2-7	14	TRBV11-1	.	TGTGCCAGCAGCTTGGGGGGCAAATCCTACGAGCAGTACTTC	CASSLGGKSYEQYF
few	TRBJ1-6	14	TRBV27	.	TGTGCCAGCAGTTTTCTCCAGGGAAATTCACCCCTCCACTTT	CASSFLQGNSPLHF
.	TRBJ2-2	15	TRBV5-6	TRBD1	TGTGCCAGCAGCTTGAGGGGACAGGTTAACGGGGAGCTGTTTTTT	CASSLRGQVNGELFF
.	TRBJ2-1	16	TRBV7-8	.	TGTGCCAGCAGCTTAGCGGTCGCCGGCTCCTACAATGAGCAGTTCTTC	CASSLAVAGSYNEQFF
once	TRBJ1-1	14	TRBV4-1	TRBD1	TGCGCCAGCAGCCTCGGCCTCCAGGGGGCTGAAGCTTTCTTT	CASSLGLQGAEAFF
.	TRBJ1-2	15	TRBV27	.	TGTGCCAGCAGTTCCATAGACGGCCTGGGCTATGGCTACACCTTC	CASSSIDGLGYGYTF
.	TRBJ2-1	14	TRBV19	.	TGTGCCAGTAGAGGGCTAGCGTACGACAATGAGCAGTTCTTC	CASRGLAYDNEQFF
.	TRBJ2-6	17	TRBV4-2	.	TGTGCCAGCAGCCAAGATAACAGTTTCTCTGGGGCCAACGTCCTGACTTTC	CASSQDNSFSGANVLTF
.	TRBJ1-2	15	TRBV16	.	TGTGCCAGCAGCCCCCTAACAGCCCATAACTATGGCTACACCTTC	CASSPLTAHNYGYTF
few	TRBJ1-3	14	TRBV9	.	TGTGCCAGCAGCGTAGGTAACTCTGGAAACACCATATATTTT	CASSVGNSGNTIYF
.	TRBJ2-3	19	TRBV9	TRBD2	TGTGCCAGCAGCGCGGGACTAGCGGGAGGGCCGGGGTTTACAGATACGCAGTATTTT	CASSAGLAGGPGFTDTQYF
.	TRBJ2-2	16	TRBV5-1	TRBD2	TGCGCCAGCAGCTTACGTTCGAGCGGGGGGACCGGGGAGCTGTTTTTT	CASSLRSSGGTGELFF
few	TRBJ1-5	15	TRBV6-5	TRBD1	TGTGCCAGCAGTTCACAGGGGGCGCGAAGTCAGCCCCAGCATTTT	CASSSQGARSQPQHF
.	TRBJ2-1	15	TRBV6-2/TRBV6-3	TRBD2	TGTGCCAGCAGTGACGGGACTAGCGGGAGGGAGGAGCAGTTCTTC	CASSDGTSGREEQFF
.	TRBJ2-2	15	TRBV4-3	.	TGCGCCAGCAGCCAAGAGGCTGGCGGCACCGGGGAGCTGTTTTTT	CASSQEAGGTGELFF
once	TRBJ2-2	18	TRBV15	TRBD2	TGTGCCACCAGCGGAGGACTAGCCCTCGGCCCTCACGGCGGGGAGCTGTTTTTT	CATSGGLALGPHGGELFF
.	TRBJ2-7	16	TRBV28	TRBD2	TGTGCCAGCAGTTTATCTGGGACTAGCGGCCCCCTGAAGCAGTACTTC	CASSLSGTSGPLKQYF
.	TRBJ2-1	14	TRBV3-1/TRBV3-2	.	TGTGCCAGCAGCCAAGAAGCGGGCGGCGCGACGCAGTTCTTC	CASSQEAGGATQFF
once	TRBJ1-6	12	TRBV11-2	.	TGTGCCAGCAGCTCCCTGGATTCACCCCTCCACTTT	CASSSLDSPLHF
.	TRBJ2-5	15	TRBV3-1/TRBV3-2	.	TGTGCCAGCAGCCAAGATGGCCCCCGCGTTGGGACCCAGTACTTC	CASSQDGPRVGTQYF
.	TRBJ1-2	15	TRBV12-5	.	TGTGCTAGTGGTTTGGTACTCGGGGGTGGCTATGGCTACACCTTC	CASGLVLGGGYGYTF
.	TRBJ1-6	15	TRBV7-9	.	TGTGCCAGCAGCCAAAGGGCTGGGAGAGGTTCACCCCTCCACTTT	CASSQRAGRGSPLHF
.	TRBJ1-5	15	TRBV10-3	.	TGTGCCATCAGTGACCCAAAGATCGGGGATCAGCCCCAGCATTTT	CAISDPKIGDQPQHF
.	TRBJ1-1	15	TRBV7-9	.	TGTGCCAGCAGCTCCCCGGGACAATCGAACACTGAAGCTTTCTTT	CASSSPGQSNTEAFF
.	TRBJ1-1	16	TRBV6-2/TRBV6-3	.	TGTGCCAGCAGTTACTCGCGGAATGGGGTTTACACTGAAGCTTTCTTT	CASSYSRNGVYTEAFF
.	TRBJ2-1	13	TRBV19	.	TGTGCCAGTAGGGTACCCCCAGCAGGTGAGCAGTTCTTC	CASRVPPAGEQFF
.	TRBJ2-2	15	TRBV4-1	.	TGCGCCAGCAGCCAAGATAGCAAAGGGTCCGGGGAGCTGTTTTTT	CASSQDSKGSGELFF
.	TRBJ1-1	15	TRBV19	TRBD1	TGTGCCAGTAGTACGGCGGGTGGAGGGGGCCTCGAAGCTTTCTTT	CASSTAGGGGLEAFF
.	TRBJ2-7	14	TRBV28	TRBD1	TGTGCCAGCAGAGTACAGGGGGCCACCTACGAGCAGTACTTC	CASRVQGATYEQYF
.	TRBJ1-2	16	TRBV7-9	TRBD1	TGTGCCAGCAGCCATGCCGGGACAGGGGGTAGCTATGGCTACACCTTC	CASSHAGTGGSYGYTF
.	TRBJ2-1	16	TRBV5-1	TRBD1	TGCGCCAGCAGCCAGGGACAGGGGAACTCCTACAATGAGCAGTTCTTC	CASSQGQGNSYNEQFF
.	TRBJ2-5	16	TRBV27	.	TGTGCCAGCAGTTTATGGGGGGATGGGCATAAAGAGACCCAGTACTTC	CASSLWGDGHKETQYF
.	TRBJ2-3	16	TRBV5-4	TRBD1	TGTGCCAGCAGACTGGACCGGGACAGGGTCCCAGATACGCAGTATTTT	CASRLDRDRVPDTQYF